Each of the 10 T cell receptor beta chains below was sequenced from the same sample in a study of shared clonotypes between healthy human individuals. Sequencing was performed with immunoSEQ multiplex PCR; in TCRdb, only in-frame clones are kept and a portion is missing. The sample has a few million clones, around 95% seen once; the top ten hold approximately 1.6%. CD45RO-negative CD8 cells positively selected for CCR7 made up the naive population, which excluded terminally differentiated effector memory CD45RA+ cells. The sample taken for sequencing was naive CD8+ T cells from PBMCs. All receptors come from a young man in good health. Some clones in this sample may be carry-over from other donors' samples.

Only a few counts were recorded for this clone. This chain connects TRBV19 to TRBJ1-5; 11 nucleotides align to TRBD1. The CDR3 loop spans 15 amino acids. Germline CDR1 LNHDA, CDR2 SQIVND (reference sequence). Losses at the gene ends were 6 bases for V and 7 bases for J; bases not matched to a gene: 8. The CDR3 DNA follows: TGTGCCAGTAGCTCGACCGGACAGGGGGCACAGCCCCAGCATTTT. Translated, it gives CASSSTGQGAQPQHF.

CDR3 DNA: TGTGCCAGCAGCTTAGGGGGTAGAACGACCGGGGAGCTGTTTTTT. Translating it yields CASSLGGRTTGELFF. The J gene is TRBJ2-2, the V gene TRBV7-9; no reliable D call. CDR1 and CDR2 (germline): SEHNR, FQNEAQ (reference sequence). The CDR3 has 15 residues. Deletions cut 1 base from V and 5 bases from J, with 11 bases between.

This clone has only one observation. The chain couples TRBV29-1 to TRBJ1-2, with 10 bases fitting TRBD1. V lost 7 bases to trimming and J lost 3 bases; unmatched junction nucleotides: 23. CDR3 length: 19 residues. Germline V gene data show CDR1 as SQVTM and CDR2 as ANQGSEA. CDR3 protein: CSAYTSMGQGTLVYYGYTF. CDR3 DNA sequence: TGCAGCGCCTATACCAGTATGGGACAGGGGACTTTAGTATACTATGGCTACACCTTC.

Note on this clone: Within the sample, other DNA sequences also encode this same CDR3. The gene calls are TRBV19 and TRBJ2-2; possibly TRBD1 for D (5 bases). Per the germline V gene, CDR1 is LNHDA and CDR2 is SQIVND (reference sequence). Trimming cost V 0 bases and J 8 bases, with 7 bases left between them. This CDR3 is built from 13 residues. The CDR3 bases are TGTGCCAGTAGTATAGAAGGGGCAGGGGAGCTGTTTTTT. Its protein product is CASSIEGAGELFF. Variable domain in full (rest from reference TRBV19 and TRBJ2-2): DGGITQSPKYLFRKEGQNVTLSCEQNLNHDAMYWYRQDPGQGLRLIYYSQIVNDFQKGDIAEGYSVSREKKESFPLTVTSAQKNPTAFYLCASSIEGAGELFFGEGSRLTVL.

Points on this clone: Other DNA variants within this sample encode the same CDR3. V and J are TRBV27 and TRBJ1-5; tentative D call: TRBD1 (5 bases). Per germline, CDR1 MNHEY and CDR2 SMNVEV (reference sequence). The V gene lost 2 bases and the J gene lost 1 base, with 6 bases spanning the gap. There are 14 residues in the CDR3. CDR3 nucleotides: TGTGCCAGCAGTTTAGGGGGGAGCAATCAGCCCCAGCATTTT. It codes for CASSLGGSNQPQHF.

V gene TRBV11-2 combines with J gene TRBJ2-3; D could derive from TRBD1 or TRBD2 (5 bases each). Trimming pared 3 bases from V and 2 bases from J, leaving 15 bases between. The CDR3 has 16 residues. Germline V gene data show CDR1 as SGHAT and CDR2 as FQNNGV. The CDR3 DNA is TGTGCCAGCAGCTTCATGGGGGTCGGGTTCACAGATACGCAGTATTTT. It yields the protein CASSFMGVGFTDTQYF.

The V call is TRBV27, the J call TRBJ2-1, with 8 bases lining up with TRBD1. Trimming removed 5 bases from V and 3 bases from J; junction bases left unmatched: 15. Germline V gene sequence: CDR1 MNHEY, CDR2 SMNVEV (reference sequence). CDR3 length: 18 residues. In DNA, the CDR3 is TGTGCCAGCAGTCAGGGGGCGTGGGGAAGCGGGCGCTACAATGAGCAGTTCTTC. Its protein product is CASSQGAWGSGRYNEQFF.

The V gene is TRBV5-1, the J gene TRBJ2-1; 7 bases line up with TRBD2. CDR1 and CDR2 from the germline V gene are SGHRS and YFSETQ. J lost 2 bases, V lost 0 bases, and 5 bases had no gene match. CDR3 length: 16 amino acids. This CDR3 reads CASSLGRDYPYNEQFF. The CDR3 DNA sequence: TGCGCCAGCAGCTTGGGCCGGGACTACCCCTACAATGAGCAGTTCTTC.

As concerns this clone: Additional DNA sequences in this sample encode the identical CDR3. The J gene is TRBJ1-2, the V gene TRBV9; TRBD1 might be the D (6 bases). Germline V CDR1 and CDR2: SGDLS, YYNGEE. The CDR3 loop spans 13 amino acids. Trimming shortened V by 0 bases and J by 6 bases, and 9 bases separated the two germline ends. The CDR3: CASSVVSGDGYTF. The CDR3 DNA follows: TGTGCCAGCAGCGTAGTCTCAGGGGATGGCTACACCTTC. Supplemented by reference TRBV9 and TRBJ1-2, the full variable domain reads DSGVTQTPKHLITATGQRVTLRCSPRSGDLSVYWYQQSLDQGLQFLIQYYNGEERAKGNILERFSAQQFPDLHSELNLSSLELGDSALYFCASSVVSGDGYTFGSGTRLTVV.

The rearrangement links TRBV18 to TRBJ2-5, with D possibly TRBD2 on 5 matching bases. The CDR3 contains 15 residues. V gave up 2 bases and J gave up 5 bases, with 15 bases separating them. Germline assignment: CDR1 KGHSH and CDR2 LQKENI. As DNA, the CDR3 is TGTGCCAGCTCACCAGGGCAGAACGGCGGGGAGACCCAGTACTTC. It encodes CASSPGQNGGETQYF.